The clone carrying this T cell receptor beta chain was seen just once. What it binds is unknown. Stated time point: pretreatment peripheral blood. This record comes from a study of PD-L1 blockade in urothelial cancer. Overall study context: At 3 weeks after treatment start (second dose) and again at 6 weeks, blood was analyzed. Each blood sample yielded a median of roughly 140,000 T cells.

General observations from the study: Better progression-free and overall survival followed lower pretreatment blood clonality. Tumor-associated blood clones were expanded more by durable-benefit patients at 3 weeks.

Clones were read by immunoSEQ multiplex PCR, and TCRdb kept only the in-frame ones, dropping some. The sample carries about 80,000 clones, roughly 80% recorded once. Trimming removed 3 bases at V and 6 bases at J, with 11 bases between. From germline, CDR1 is SQVTM and CDR2 ANQGSEA. This CDR3 is built from 13 residues. This material consisted of PBMCs, taken around atezolizumab (anti-PD-L1) treatment. The clonotype was recovered from a man aged 40-55 years with urothelial cancer. The J gene is TRBJ2-2, the V gene TRBV29-1, with a tentative D call TRBD2 (5 bases). DNA for the CDR3: TGCAGCGTTGACTTCACCGGGGCCGGGGAGCTGTTTTTT. It specifies CSVDFTGAGELFF.